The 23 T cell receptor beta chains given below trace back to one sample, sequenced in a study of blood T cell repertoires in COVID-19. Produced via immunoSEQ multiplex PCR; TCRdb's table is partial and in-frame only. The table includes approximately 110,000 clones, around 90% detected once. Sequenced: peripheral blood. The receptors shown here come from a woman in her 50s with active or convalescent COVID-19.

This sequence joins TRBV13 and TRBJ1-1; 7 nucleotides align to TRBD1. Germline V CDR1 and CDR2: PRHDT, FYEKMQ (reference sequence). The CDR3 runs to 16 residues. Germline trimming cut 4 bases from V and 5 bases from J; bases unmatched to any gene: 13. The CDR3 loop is CASSWTGGTRDTEAFF. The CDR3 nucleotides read TGTGCCAGCAGCTGGACAGGAGGGACAAGGGATACTGAAGCTTTCTTT.

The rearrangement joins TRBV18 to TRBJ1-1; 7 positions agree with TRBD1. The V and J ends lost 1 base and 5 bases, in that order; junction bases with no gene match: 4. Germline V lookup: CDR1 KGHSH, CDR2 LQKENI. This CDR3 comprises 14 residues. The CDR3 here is CASSPQGAVTEAFF. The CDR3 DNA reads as TGTGCCAGCTCACCACAGGGGGCGGTTACTGAAGCTTTCTTT.

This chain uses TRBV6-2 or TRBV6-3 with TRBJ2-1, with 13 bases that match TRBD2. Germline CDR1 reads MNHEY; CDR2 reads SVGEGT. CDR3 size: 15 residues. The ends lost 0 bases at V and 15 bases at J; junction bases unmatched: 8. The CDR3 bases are TGTGCCAGCAGTTACTCGTGGACTAGCGGGAGAAATGGGTTCTTC. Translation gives CASSYSWTSGRNGFF.

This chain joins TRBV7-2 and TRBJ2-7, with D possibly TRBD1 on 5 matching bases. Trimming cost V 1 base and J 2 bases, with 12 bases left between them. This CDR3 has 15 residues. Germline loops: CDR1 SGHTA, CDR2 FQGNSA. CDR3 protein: CASSLGISQAYEQYF. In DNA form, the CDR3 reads TGTGCCAGCAGCTTAGGGATCTCACAGGCCTACGAGCAGTACTTC.

The CDR3 is CASSPPTGRGSTDTQYF. The CDR3 DNA sequence: TGTGCCAGCAGTCCACCAACGGGGAGGGGGTCCACAGATACGCAGTATTTT. The chain has TRBV28 and TRBJ2-3, with D perhaps matching TRBD2 (7 bases). The V end lost 5 bases, the J end lost 2 bases, and 20 bases lay between the germline ends. This CDR3 has 17 residues. Germline CDR1 MDHEN, CDR2 SYDVKM.

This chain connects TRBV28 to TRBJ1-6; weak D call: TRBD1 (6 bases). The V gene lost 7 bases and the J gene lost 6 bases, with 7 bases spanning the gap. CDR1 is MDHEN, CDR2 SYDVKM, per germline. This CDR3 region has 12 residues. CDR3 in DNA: TGTGCCAGCAAGGACAGTAATTCACCCCTCCACTTT. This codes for CASKDSNSPLHF.

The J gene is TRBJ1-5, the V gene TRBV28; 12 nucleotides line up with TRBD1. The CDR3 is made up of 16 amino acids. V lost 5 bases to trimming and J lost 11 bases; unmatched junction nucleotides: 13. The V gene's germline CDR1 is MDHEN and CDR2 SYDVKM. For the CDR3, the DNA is TGTGCCAGCAGTCCAGCGGGGGACAGGGGGCAGACGGCCCAGCATTTT. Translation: CASSPAGDRGQTAQHF.

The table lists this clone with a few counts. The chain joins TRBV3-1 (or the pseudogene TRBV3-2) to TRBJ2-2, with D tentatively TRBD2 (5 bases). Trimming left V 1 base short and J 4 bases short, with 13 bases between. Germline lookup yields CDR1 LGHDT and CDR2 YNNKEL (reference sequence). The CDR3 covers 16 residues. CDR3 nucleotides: TGTGCCAGCAGCCAAGGAGTCTCGGGATCCACCGGGGAGCTGTTTTTT. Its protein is CASSQGVSGSTGELFF.

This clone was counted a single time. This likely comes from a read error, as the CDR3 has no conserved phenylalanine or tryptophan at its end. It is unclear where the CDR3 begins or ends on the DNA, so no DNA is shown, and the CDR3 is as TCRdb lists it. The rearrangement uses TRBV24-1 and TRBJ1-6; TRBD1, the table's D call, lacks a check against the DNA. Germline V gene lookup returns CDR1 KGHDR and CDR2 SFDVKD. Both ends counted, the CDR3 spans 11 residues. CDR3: CATSDHALTGD.

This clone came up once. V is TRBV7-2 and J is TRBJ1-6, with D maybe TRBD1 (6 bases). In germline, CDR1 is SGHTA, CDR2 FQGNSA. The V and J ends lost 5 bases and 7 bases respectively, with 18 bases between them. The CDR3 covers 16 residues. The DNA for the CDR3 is TGTGCCAGCAGCCCCAACGGGGGGGGCGCAAATTCACCCCTCCACTTT. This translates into CASSPNGGGANSPLHF.

CDR3 sequence (DNA): TGTGCCAGCAGTGGCCTAGCGGGGAGAGAAAACAATGAGCAGTTCTTC. It codes for CASSGLAGRENNEQFF. The J gene is TRBJ2-1, the V gene TRBV25-1; 9 bases are a match to TRBD2. Germline CDR1 is MGHDK and CDR2 is SYGVNS. The CDR3 contains 16 residues. V trimming: 4 bases; J trimming: 5 bases; junction bases outside the gene matches: 9.

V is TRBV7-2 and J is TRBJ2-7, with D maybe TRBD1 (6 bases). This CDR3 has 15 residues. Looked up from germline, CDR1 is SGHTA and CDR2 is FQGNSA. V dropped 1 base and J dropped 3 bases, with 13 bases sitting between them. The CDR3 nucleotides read TGTGCCAGCAGCTTAGTCAGGGGACGTCTCTACGAGCAGTACTTC. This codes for CASSLVRGRLYEQYF.

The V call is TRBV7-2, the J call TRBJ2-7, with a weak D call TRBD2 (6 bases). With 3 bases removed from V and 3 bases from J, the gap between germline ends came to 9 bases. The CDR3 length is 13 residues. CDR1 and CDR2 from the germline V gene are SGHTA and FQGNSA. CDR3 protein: CASSFGTGYEQYF. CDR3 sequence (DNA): TGTGCCAGCAGCTTCGGGACTGGCTACGAGCAGTACTTC.

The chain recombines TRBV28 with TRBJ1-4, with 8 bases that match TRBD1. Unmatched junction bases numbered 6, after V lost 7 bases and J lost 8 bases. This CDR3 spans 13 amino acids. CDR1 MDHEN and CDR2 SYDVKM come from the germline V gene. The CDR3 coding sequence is TGTGCCAGCACTGGACAGGGTCTCGAAAAACTGTTTTTT. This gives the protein CASTGQGLEKLFF.

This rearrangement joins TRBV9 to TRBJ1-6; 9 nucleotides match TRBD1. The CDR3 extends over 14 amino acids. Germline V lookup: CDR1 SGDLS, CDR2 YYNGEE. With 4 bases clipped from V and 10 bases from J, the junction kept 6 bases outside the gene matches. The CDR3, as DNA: TGTGCCAGCAGCTATAGGGACAGGGACTCACCCCTCCACTTT. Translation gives CASSYRDRDSPLHF. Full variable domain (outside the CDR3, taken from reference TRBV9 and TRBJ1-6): DSGVTQTPKHLITATGQRVTLRCSPRSGDLSVYWYQQSLDQGLQFLIQYYNGEERAKGNILERFSAQQFPDLHSELNLSSLELGDSALYFCASSYRDRDSPLHFGNGTRLTVT.

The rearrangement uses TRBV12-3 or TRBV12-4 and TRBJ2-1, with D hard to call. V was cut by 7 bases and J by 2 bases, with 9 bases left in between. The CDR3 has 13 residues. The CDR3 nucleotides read TGTGCCAGCACCCCGGTGGCCTACAATGAGCAGTTCTTC. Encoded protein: CASTPVAYNEQFF.

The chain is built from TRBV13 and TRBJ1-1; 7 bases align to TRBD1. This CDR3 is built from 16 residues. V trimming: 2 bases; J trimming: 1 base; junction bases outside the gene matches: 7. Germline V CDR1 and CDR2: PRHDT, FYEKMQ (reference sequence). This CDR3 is CASSLRSTGENTEAFF. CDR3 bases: TGTGCCAGCAGCTTACGGTCTACAGGGGAGAACACTGAAGCTTTCTTT.

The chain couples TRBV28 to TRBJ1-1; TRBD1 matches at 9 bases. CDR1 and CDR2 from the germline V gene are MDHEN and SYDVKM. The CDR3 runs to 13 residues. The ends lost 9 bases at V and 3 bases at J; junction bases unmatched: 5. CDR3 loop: CASGQGRDTEAFF. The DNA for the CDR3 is TGTGCCAGTGGACAGGGGAGGGACACTGAAGCTTTCTTT. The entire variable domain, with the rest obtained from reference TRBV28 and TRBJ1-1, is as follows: DVKVTQSSRYLVKRTGEKVFLECVQDMDHENMFWYRQDPGLGLRLIYFSYDVKMKEKGDIPEGYSVSREKKERFSLILESASTNQTSMYLCASGQGRDTEAFFGQGTRLTVV.

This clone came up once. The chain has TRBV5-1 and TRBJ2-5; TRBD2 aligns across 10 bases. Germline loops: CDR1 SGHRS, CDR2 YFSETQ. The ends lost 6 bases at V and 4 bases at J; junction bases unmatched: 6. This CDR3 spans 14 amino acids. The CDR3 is CASTSGRGLETQYF. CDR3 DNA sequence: TGCGCCAGCACTAGCGGGAGAGGGCTAGAGACCCAGTACTTC.

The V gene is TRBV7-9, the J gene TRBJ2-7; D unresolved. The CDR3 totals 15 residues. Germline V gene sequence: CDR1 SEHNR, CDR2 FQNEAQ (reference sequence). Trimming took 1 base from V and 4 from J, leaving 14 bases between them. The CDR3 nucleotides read TGTGCCAGCAGCTTAGGAGCTACTCAATATTACGAGCAGTACTTC. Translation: CASSLGATQYYEQYF.

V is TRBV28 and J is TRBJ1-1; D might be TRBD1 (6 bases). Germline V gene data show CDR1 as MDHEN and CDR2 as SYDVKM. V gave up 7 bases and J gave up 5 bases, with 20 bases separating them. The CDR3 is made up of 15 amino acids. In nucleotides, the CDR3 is TGTGCCAGCACCCAACTCCAGGGGCGTCGGACTGAAGCTTTCTTT. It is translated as CASTQLQGRRTEAFF.

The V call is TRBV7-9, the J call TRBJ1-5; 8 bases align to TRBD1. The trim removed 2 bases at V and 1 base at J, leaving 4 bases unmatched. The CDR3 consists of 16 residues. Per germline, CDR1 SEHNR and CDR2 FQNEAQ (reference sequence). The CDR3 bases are TGTGCCAGCAGCTTAACTACAGGGGGAAGCAATCAGCCCCAGCATTTT. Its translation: CASSLTTGGSNQPQHF. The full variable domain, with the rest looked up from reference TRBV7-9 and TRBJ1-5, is DTGVSQNPRHKITKRGQNVTFRCDPISEHNRLYWYRQTLGQGPEFLTYFQNEAQLEKSRLLSDRFSAERPKGSFSTLEIQRTEQGDSAMYLCASSLTTGGSNQPQHFGDGTRLSIL.

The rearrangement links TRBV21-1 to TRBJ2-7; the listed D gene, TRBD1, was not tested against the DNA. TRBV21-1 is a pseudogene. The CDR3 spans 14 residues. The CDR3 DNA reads TGTGCCAGCAGCAAAGAGACACTCAAAGACGAGCAGTACTTC. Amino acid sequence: CASSKETLKDEQYF.